This paragraph reports one TCR beta chain. The antigen remains undetermined. V dropped 6 bases and J dropped 6; count of bases not matched to a gene: 8. This CDR3 contains 14 residues. The V gene's germline CDR1 is DFQATT and CDR2 SNEGSKA (reference sequence). The sample is drawn from a study of blood T cells in healthy people across ages. General study findings and limits: Measured against age, TCR beta diversity per million T cells decreased in a roughly linear manner.

Each sample yielded at least 7 million isolated PBMCs. The authors ran a second PCR of about 7 to 11 cycles using a sample-barcoded 5' primer and a J-beta primer mix. A template-switch adaptor with 12 random nucleotides tagged each cDNA molecule. Individual samples furnished no less than 2.5 million CDR3-containing paired-end reads apiece. TCRdb ran MiXCR on the 5' RACE reads and lists one entry per CDR3 protein. Of fewer than 950,000 distinct CDR3 sequences in the sample, 40% to 65% were seen once. The chain is built from TRBV20-1 and TRBJ2-3, with 11 bases that match TRBD1. The TCR comes from a man of 80 years or more in good health. Sequenced input: blood. This chain's CDR3 is CSAVGQGAFDTQYF. CDR3 DNA: TGCAGTGCGGTAGGACAGGGGGCGTTTGATACGCAGTATTTT.